Presented here are 6 T cell receptor beta chains from one specimen sequenced in a study of blood T cell repertoires in COVID-19. Using immunoSEQ multiplex PCR, the repertoire was profiled, and TCRdb retains in-frame clones only, with some absent. The sample yields 260,000 or so clones, 85% to 90% seen once. The source material was PBMCs or T cells enriched from blood (not recorded which). The source of these receptors is a man between 18 and 35 years old who had recovered from COVID-19.

The rearrangement links TRBV28 to TRBJ1-5; 7 positions agree with TRBD1. Germline values: CDR1 MDHEN, CDR2 SYDVKM. There are 15 residues in the CDR3. Germline trimming cut 6 bases from V and 0 bases from J; bases unmatched to any gene: 5. The CDR3 DNA reads as TGTGCCAGCAGAAGGACAGGACATAGCAATCAGCCCCAGCATTTT. Protein product: CASRRTGHSNQPQHF.

This chain connects TRBV10-2 to TRBJ2-1; 11 nucleotides align to TRBD2. Unmatched junction bases numbered 5, after V lost 8 bases and J lost 2 bases. CDR1 WSHSY and CDR2 SAAADI come from the germline V gene. This CDR3 comprises 15 residues. The CDR3 coding sequence is TGCGCCAGCGCGGGGACTAGCGGAGCCTACAATGAGCAGTTCTTC. It translates to CASAGTSGAYNEQFF.

J is TRBJ2-5 and V is TRBV4-1, with 9 bases aligning to TRBD2. Trimming took 0 bases from V and 5 from J; bases not matched to a gene: 4. Germline CDR1 reads MGHRA; CDR2 reads YSYEKL. This CDR3 contains 15 residues. The CDR3 spells CASSQDGTSWETQYF. The DNA of the CDR3 is TGCGCCAGCAGCCAAGATGGGACTAGCTGGGAGACCCAGTACTTC.

This chain links TRBV30 with TRBJ2-7, with D perhaps matching TRBD1 (6 bases). CDR3 length: 15 residues. CDR1 GTSNPN and CDR2 SVGIG come from the germline V gene (reference sequence). V shed 4 bases and J shed 0 bases, with 16 bases lying between them. The CDR3 sequence is CAWKSRGYGSYEQYF. The CDR3 nucleotides read TGTGCCTGGAAGTCAAGGGGGTACGGCTCCTACGAGCAGTACTTC.

The chain employs TRBV3-1 (or the pseudogene TRBV3-2) and TRBJ1-2, with D perhaps TRBD1 (6 bases). The V and J ends lost 0 bases and 5 bases respectively, with 7 bases between them. The CDR3 has 13 residues. The germline V gene encodes CDR1 LGHDT and CDR2 YNNKEL (reference sequence). The DNA of the CDR3 is TGTGCCAGCAGCCAAGAGGGGGCTTATGGCTACACCTTC. Its translation: CASSQEGAYGYTF.

This chain links TRBV9 with TRBJ2-1; 11 bases align to TRBD2. CDR3 length equals 19 residues. After removal of 3 bases from V and 5 bases from J, the junction contained 16 bases not matched to a gene. The germline gives CDR1 SGDLS, CDR2 YYNGEE. CDR3 in amino acids: CASSARIYSTSGGNNEQFF. CDR3 coding DNA: TGTGCCAGCAGCGCCCGAATTTACTCTACTAGCGGGGGAAACAATGAGCAGTTCTTC. The full variable domain, with the rest looked up from reference TRBV9 and TRBJ2-1, is DSGVTQTPKHLITATGQRVTLRCSPRSGDLSVYWYQQSLDQGLQFLIQYYNGEERAKGNILERFSAQQFPDLHSELNLSSLELGDSALYFCASSARIYSTSGGNNEQFFGPGTRLTVL.